The 3 T cell receptor beta chains given below trace back to one sample, sequenced in a study of blood T cell repertoires in COVID-19. Some clones are missing from TCRdb's copy, which holds only in-frame ones; the method was immunoSEQ multiplex PCR. The repertoire holds over 200,000 clones, with over 75% as singletons. The sequencing sample was made of peripheral blood. The receptors were gathered from a man aged 45-65 years with COVID-19, enrolled during active disease.

The chain links TRBV24-1 to TRBJ2-6, with TRBD1 matching 12 bases. Germline trimming cut 1 base from V and 4 bases from J; bases unmatched to any gene: 13. CDR1 is KGHDR, CDR2 SFDVKD, per germline. The CDR3 runs 21 residues. CDR3 DNA sequence: TGTGCCACCAGTGATTTTCCCGGGACAGGGGGCTTTCATTTCGGGGCCAACGTCCTGACTTTC. It codes for CATSDFPGTGGFHFGANVLTF.

The chain employs TRBV12-3 or TRBV12-4 and TRBJ2-7, with D perhaps TRBD1 (6 bases). This CDR3 has 13 amino acids. Trimming removed 6 bases at V and 0 bases at J, with 9 bases between. CDR3 loop: CASRTGFSYEQYF. Here the CDR3 DNA reads TGTGCCAGCAGAACAGGGTTCTCCTACGAGCAGTACTTC.

V is TRBV15 and J is TRBJ2-6; no firm D call. Germline V gene data show CDR1 as LNHNV and CDR2 as YYDKDF (reference sequence). This CDR3 spans 13 amino acids. V lost 3 bases to trimming and J lost 2 bases, with 2 bases between them. The CDR3 nucleotides read TGTGCCACCAGCAGCACTGGGGCCAACGTCCTGACTTTC. Its translation is CATSSTGANVLTF.